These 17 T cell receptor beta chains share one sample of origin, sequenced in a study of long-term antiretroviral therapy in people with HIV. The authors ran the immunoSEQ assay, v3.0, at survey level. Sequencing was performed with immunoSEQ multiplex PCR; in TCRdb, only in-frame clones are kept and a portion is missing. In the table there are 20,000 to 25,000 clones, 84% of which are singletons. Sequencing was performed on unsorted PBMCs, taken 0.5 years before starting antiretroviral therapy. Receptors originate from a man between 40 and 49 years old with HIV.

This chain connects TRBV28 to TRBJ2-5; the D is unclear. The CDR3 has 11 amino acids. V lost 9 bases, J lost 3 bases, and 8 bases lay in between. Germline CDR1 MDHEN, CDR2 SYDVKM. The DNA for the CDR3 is TGTGCCAGTGGGATTGAAGAGACCCAGTACTTC. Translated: CASGIEETQYF.

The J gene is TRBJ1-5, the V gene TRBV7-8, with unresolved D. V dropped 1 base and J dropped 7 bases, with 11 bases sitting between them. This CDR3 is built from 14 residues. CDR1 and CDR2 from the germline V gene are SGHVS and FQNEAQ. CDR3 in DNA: TGTGCCAGCAGCTTAGGGAGTTCACAACAGCCCCAGCATTTT. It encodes CASSLGSSQQPQHF.

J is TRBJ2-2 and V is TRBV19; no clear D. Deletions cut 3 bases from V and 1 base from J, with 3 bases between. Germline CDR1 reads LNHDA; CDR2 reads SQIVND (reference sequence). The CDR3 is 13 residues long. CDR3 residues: CASSIENTGELFF. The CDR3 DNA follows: TGTGCCAGTAGTATTGAGAACACCGGGGAGCTGTTTTTT.

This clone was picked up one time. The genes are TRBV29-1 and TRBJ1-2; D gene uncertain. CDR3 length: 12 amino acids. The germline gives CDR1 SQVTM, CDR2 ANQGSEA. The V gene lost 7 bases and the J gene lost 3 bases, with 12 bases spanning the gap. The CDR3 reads CSAWTVDYGYTF. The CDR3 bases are TGCAGCGCCTGGACGGTGGACTATGGCTACACCTTC. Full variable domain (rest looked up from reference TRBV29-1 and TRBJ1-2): SAVISQKPSRDICQRGTSLTIQCQVDSQVTMMFWYRQQPGQSLTLIATANQGSEATYESGFVIDKFPISRPNLTFSTLTVSNMSPEDSSIYLCSAWTVDYGYTFGSGTRLTVV.

The CDR3 spells CASSFTLQYGSYNSPLHF. The CDR3 nucleotides read TGTGCCAGCAGTTTCACCCTGCAGTACGGCTCCTATAATTCACCCCTCCACTTT. The V and J genes are TRBV27 and TRBJ1-6; D uncertain. This CDR3 is built from 18 residues. Germline-derived CDR1 and CDR2 are MNHEY and SMNVEV (reference sequence). V lost 3 bases, J lost 0 bases, and 15 bases lay in between.

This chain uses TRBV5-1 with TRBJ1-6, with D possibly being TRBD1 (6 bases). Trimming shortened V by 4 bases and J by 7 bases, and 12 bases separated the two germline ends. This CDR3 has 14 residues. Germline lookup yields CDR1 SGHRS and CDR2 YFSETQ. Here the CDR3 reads CASSPRDTNSPLHF. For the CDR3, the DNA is TGCGCCAGCAGCCCACGGGACACAAATTCACCCCTCCACTTT.

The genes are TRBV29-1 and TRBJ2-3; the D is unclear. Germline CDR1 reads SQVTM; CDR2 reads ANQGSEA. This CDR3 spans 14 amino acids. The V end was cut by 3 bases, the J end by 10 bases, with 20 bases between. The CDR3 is CSVESPGLLIAQYF. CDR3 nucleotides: TGCAGCGTTGAGTCTCCCGGCCTCTTAATCGCGCAGTATTTT.

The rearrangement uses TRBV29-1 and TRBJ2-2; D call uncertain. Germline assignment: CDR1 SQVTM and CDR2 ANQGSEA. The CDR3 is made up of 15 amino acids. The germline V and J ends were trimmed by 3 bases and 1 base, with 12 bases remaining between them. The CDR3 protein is CSVDGGVGNTGELFF. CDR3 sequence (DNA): TGCAGCGTTGATGGTGGCGTCGGGAACACCGGGGAGCTGTTTTTT.

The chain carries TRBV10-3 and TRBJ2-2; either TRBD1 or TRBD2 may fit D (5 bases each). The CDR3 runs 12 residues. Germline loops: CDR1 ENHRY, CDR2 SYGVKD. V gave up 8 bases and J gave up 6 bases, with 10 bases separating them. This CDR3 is CAIFEGSGELFF. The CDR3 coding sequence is TGTGCCATCTTTGAGGGGTCCGGGGAGCTGTTTTTT.

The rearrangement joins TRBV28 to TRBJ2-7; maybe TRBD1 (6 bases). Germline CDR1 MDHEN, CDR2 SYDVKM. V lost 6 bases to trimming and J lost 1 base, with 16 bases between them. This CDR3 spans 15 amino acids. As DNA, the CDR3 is TGTGCCAGCAGACTCTGGGACACTCCATCCTACGAGCAGTACTTC. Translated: CASRLWDTPSYEQYF.

The CDR3 nucleotides are TGTGCCAGCAGAGTGGGACAGGGCTTCGATGAGCAGTTCTTC. Protein sequence: CASRVGQGFDEQFF. The chain carries TRBV6-5 and TRBJ2-1, with 9 bases aligning to TRBD1. Germline lookup yields CDR1 MNHEY and CDR2 SVGAGI. V shed 6 bases and J 8 bases; nucleotides not matched to a gene: 8. This CDR3 has 14 amino acids.

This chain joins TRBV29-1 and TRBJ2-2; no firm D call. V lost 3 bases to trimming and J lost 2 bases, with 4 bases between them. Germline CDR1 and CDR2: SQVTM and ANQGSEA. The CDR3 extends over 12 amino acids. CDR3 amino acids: CSVDENTGELFF. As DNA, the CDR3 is TGCAGCGTTGACGAAAACACCGGGGAGCTGTTTTTT.

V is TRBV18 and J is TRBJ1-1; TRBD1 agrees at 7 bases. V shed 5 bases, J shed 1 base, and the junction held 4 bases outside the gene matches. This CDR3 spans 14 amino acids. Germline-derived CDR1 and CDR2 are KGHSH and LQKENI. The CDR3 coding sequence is TGTGCCAGCTCATCCGGGACAGAGAACACTGAAGCTTTCTTT. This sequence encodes CASSSGTENTEAFF. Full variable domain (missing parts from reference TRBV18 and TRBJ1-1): NAGVMQNPRHLVRRRGQEARLRCSPMKGHSHVYWYRQLPEEGLKFMVYLQKENIIDESGMPKERFSAEFPKEGPSILRIQQVVRGDSAAYFCASSSGTENTEAFFGQGTRLTVV.

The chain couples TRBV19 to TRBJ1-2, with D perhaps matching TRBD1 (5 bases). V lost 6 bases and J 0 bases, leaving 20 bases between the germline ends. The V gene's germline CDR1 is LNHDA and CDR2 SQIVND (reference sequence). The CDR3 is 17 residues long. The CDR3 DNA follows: TGTGCCAGTAGCCTGCCGGGACCCCGGTTAGCTAACTATGGCTACACCTTC. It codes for CASSLPGPRLANYGYTF. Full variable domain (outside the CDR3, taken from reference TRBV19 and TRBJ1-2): DGGITQSPKYLFRKEGQNVTLSCEQNLNHDAMYWYRQDPGQGLRLIYYSQIVNDFQKGDIAEGYSVSREKKESFPLTVTSAQKNPTAFYLCASSLPGPRLANYGYTFGSGTRLTVV.

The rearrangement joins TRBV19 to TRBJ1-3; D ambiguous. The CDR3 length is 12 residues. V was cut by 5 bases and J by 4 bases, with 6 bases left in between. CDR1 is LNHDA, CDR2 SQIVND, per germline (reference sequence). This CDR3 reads CASSQVGNTIYF. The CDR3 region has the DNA TGTGCCAGTAGTCAAGTCGGAAACACCATATATTTT.

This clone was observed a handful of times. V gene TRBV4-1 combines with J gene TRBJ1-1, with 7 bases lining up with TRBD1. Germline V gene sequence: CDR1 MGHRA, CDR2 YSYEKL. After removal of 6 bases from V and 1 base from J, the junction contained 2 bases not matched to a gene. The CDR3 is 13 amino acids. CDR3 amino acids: CASRTGANTEAFF. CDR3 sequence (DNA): TGCGCCAGCAGAACAGGGGCGAACACTGAAGCTTTCTTT.

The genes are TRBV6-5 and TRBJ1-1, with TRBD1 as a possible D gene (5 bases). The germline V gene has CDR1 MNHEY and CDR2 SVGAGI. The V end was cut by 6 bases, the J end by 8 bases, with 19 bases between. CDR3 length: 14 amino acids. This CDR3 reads CASSGTRLVQEAFF. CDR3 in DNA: TGTGCCAGCAGCGGGACTCGACTGGTACAGGAAGCTTTCTTT.